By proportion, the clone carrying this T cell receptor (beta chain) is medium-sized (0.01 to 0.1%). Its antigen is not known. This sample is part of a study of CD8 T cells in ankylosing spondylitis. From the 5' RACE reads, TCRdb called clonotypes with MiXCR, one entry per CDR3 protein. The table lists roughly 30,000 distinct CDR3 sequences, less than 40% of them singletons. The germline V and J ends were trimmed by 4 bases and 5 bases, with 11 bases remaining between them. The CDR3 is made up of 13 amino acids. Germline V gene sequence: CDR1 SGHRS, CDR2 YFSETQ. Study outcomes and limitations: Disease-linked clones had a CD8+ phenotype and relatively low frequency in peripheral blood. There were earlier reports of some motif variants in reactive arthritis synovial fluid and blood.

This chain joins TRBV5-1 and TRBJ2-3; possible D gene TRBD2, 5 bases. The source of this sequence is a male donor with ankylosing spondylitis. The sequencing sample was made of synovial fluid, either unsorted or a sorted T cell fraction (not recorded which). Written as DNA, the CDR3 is TGCGCCAGCAGCCTGGAGGTAGGAGATACGCAGTATTTT. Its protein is CASSLEVGDTQYF. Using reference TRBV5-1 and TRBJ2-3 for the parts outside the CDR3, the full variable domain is KAGVTQTPRYLIKTRGQQVTLSCSPISGHRSVSWYQQTPGQGLQFLFEYFSETQRNKGNFPGRFSGRQFSNSRSEMNVSTLELGDSALYLCASSLEVGDTQYFGPGTRLTVL.